This TCR beta chain was sequenced during a study of early T cells in non-severe SARS-CoV-2 infection. Study details: Chains were not paired, and sequencing was done on bulk RNA from unsorted whole blood.

This clonotype was detected a few times. Its matching antigen is unknown. Overall study findings and caveats: Anti-spike CD8 responses were favored in VDJdb matching, and private and CD4 specificities were missed.

Tagging with unique molecular identifiers was applied to individual cDNA molecules. A single record per CDR3 protein comes from TCRdb applying MiXCR to the 5' RACE reads. The repertoire holds some 57,000 distinct CDR3 sequences, with roughly 12% as singletons. The CDR3 has 16 amino acids. The trim removed 1 base at V and 1 base at J, leaving 4 bases unmatched. Material: whole blood. This receptor was obtained from an adult who was a healthcare worker with PCR-confirmed SARS-CoV-2 infection or an uninfected control (not recorded which). This sequence joins TRBV12-3 or TRBV12-4 and TRBJ2-1, with 7 nucleotides matching TRBD1. The CDR3 DNA reads as TGTGCCAGCAGTTTAGGGACAGGCGGATCCTACAATGAGCAGTTCTTC. Translating it yields CASSLGTGGSYNEQFF.